The clone carrying this T cell receptor beta chain was recorded once. CDR1 MDHEN and CDR2 SYDVKM come from the germline V gene. Deletions cut 7 bases from V and 7 bases from J, with 24 bases between. This CDR3 is 16 amino acids long. The data derive from a study of control samples from healthy donors and cancer patients. Using immunoSEQ multiplex PCR, the repertoire was profiled, and TCRdb retains in-frame clones only, with some absent. The data contain around 50,000 clones, 95% of them singletons. The gene calls are TRBV28 and TRBJ2-3; either TRBD1 or TRBD2 may fit D (6 bases each). The sequence was collected from a man aged 25 to 45 in good health. Sequenced: blood. For the CDR3, the DNA is TGTGCCAGCACTCATCGGAGGGGGTCGCAATTAAATACGCAGTATTTT. Translated, it gives CASTHRRGSQLNTQYF.